This TCR beta chain was profiled in a study of T cells in localized non-small cell lung cancer (dated by TCRdb to about 2020). Looking at the study overall: The study analyzed T cell repertoires of approximately 240 early-stage NSCLC patients, comparing tumors and uninvolved tumor-adjacent lungs. The cohort comprised around 250 treatment-naïve NSCLC patients with resected, localized lung tumors. A mean age of approximately 70 years was recorded for the NSCLC patients, of whom more than 120 were male and 85 to 110 were female. Results and caveats for the whole study, not just this receptor: Higher blood T cell density associated with longer overall survival, while higher adjacent-lung clonality associated with shorter survival. Because of the exploratory design, TCR variables were selected using unadjusted p-values without false-discovery rate correction. Of the top 100 tumor clones, a median of about 53 were detected in paired uninvolved adjacent lung; about 28 were also among that lung's top 100. The highest T cell clonality was observed in uninvolved tumor-adjacent lung, where clonality exceeded that of tumor, suggesting that antigenic responses were more focused in uninvolved tumor-adjacent lung. Multi-region tumor sequencing was not performed, so intratumor heterogeneity could not be excluded.

The CDR3, from cysteine to phenylalanine, totals 15 residues. Solely the CDR3 DNA is kept, with 45 bases framed from the first base. Unmatched junction bases come to 2, with V trimmed by 5 bases and J by 0 bases. As encoded in the germline V gene (reference sequence), CDR1 is MNHNY while CDR2 is SVGAGI. At diagnosis, peripheral blood, uninvolved tumor-adjacent lung and tumor were collected and stored as a combination of fresh-frozen and FFPE material. Blood samples were analyzed as peripheral blood mononuclear cells for TCR repertoire profiling. As for this clone: Its antigen remains unidentified. Per-nucleotide qualities are absent, and no much larger clonotype sits a single base away.

TCR beta CDR3 regions were sequenced from DNA using the immunoSEQ Assay. Per the original workflow: T cell density was computed as TCR beta template counts normalized to usable DNA estimated by amplifying housekeeping genes. The preseqR package was used to estimate richness by extrapolating to 400,000 templates for PBMC samples and to 120,000 templates for tissue samples. Clonality was taken to be one minus Pielou's evenness. Tissue-enriched TCRs were identified by differential abundance testing using productive amino-acid clonotypes, minimum total count 5 and alpha 0.1. The Jaccard Index and the Morisita Overlap Index were used to measure repertoire overlap between compartments. TCR beta CDR3s were clustered by GLIPH together with public tetramer-defined viral CDR3s, and at least three viral sequences plus V-gene enrichment were required for viral motifs. Sourced from immuneACCESS, this table was stored by TCRdb with only in-frame sequences that have V and J called. A share of the clones is absent; for the studies checked, an unresolved V gene accounts for under half, and the remainder has no known explanation. The V and J calls and clone size are taken from that table; D and trimming were inferred from the DNA. The sample records 75,000 to 80,000 clones, approximately 90% of which are singletons. The leading ten clones occupy around 20% of the sample.

Here the chain combines TRBV6-6 and TRBJ1-3, and 9 junction bases match TRBD1. This sequence was found in a woman between 40 and 69 years old with stage I squamous cell lung carcinoma. The input for sequencing was peripheral blood, taken before any cancer treatment. The CDR3 protein sequence reads: CASSRDRDSGNTIYF. The DNA sequence follows: TGTGCCAGCAGTCGGGACAGGGACTCTGGAAACACCATATATTTT.